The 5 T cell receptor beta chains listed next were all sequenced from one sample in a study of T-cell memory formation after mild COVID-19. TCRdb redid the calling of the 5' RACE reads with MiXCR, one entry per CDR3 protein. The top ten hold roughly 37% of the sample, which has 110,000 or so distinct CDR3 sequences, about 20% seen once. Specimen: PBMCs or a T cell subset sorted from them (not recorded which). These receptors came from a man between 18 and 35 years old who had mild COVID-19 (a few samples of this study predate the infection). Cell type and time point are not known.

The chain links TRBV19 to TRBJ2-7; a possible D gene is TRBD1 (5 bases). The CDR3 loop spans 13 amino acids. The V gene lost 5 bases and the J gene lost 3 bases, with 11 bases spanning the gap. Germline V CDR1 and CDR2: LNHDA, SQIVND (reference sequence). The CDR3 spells CASSPQQGYEQYF. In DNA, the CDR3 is TGTGCCAGTAGTCCGCAGCAGGGCTACGAGCAGTACTTC.

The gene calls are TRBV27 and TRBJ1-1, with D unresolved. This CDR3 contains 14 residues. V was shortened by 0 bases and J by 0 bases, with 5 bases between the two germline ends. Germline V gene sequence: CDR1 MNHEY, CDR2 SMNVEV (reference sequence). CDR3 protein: CASSLSPVNTEAFF. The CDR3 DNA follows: TGTGCCAGCAGTTTATCCCCAGTGAACACTGAAGCTTTCTTT.

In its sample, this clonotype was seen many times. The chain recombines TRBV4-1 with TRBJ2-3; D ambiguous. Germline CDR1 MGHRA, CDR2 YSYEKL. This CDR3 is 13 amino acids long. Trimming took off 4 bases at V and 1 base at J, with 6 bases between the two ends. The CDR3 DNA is TGCGCCAGCAGCCCCCCGGGCACAGATACGCAGTATTTT. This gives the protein CASSPPGTDTQYF.

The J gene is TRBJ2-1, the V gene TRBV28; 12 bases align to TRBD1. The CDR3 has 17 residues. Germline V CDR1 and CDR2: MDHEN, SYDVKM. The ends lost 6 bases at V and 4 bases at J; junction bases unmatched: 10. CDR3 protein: CASSQGDRGPRYNEQFF. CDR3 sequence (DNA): TGTGCCAGCAGCCAAGGGGACAGGGGGCCGCGTTACAATGAGCAGTTCTTC.

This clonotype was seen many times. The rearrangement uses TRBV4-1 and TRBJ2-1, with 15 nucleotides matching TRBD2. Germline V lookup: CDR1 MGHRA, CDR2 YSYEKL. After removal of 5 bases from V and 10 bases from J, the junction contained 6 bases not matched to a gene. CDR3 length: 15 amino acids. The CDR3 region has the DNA TGCGCCAGCAGCTGGACTAGCGGGGGGGCTGGGGAGCAGTTCTTC. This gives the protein CASSWTSGGAGEQFF.